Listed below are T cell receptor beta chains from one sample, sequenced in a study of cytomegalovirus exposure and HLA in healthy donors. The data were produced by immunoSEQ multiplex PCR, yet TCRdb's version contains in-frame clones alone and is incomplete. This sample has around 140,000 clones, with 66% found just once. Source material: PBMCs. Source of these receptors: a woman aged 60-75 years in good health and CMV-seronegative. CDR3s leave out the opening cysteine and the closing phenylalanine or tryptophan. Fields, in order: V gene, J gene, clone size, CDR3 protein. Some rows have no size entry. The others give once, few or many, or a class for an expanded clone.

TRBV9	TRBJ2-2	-	ASSETPEGKLF
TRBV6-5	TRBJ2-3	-	ASSAGRRDTQY
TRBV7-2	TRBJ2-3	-	ASSFGRVSADTQY
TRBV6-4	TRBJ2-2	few	ASSRTVDTGELF
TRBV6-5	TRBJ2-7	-	ASTPLTGGSYEQY
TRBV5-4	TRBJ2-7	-	ASSLQGYEQY
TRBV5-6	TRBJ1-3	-	ASSLKRGWDNTIY
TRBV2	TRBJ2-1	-	ASKEAPDRGYNEQF
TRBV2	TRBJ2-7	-	ASSDYLEQGYEQY
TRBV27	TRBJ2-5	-	ASSLSTGTGSETQY